What follows describes a single T cell receptor (beta chain). As yet, its antigen is unknown. The investigators collected lesional scalp punch biopsies and peripheral blood from alopecia areata patients. Sorted out of PBMCs were CD4+ T cells and CD8+ T cells. Deletions cut 1 base from V and 6 bases from J, with 7 bases between. The CDR3 extends over 12 amino acids. From germline, CDR1 is SEHNR and CDR2 FQNEAQ (reference sequence). Sequencing templates came from extracted RNA that was reverse transcribed into cDNA. Sequenced by immunoSEQ multiplex PCR; TCRdb stores in-frame clones only, minus some. The sample holds tens of thousands of clones, roughly 80% seen once. The sample comes from a study of CD8+ T cells in alopecia areata. Study outcomes and limitations: Affected scalp, especially in alopecia totalis/universalis, had a higher clonality than normal scalp did. TCR sharing was clearer in mice than between patients, perhaps partly owing to patient HLA diversity.

The J gene is TRBJ2-7, the V gene TRBV7-9; D not certain. This clonotype originated in a human donor with alopecia areata. The sequenced sample consisted of NKG2D-low CD8+ T cells sorted from blood. The CDR3 sequence is CASSLVSREQYF. The DNA for the CDR3 is TGTGCCAGCAGCTTAGTATCGCGCGAGCAGTACTTC. The entire variable domain, with the rest obtained from reference TRBV7-9 and TRBJ2-7, is as follows: DTGVSQNPRHKITKRGQNVTFRCDPISEHNRLYWYRQTLGQGPEFLTYFQNEAQLEKSRLLSDRFSAERPKGSFSTLEIQRTEQGDSAMYLCASSLVSREQYFGPGTRLTVT.